This T cell receptor (beta chain) was identified in a study of blood T cell repertoires in COVID-19. Study in general: The United States, Italy and Spain provided the acute and convalescent COVID-19 samples. PBMCs, B-cell-depleted T cells, or T cells provided the cDNA or gDNA that made up the material.

In the original processing: Scientists estimated how many nucleated cells there were by amplifying reference gene primers. The repertoire was sequenced with immunoSEQ multiplex PCR; TCRdb's copy has only in-frame clones and lacks some. V and J calls and clone size are those listed in that table; D and trimming were worked out from the DNA. This sample has about 15,000 clones, with about 80% found just once. The specimen sequenced was peripheral blood. This clonotype was sampled from a human donor in a cohort sampled during active COVID-19.

The CDR3 coding sequence is TGTGCCTGCACCGGTCCCTACGAGCAGTACTTC. Protein product: CACTGPYEQYF. The rearrangement uses TRBV30 and TRBJ2-7; the D is unclear. CDR1 and CDR2 from the germline V gene are GTSNPN and SVGIG (reference sequence). This CDR3 region has 11 residues. Between the trimmed V and J ends, which lost 6 bases and 2 bases, there was a span of 8 bases.